This T cell receptor beta chain was captured by sequencing in a study of response to subunit inactivated influenza vaccine. Study-wide points: It was suggested by the authors that few new T cells are recruited by each seasonal influenza vaccination.

MiXCR was run by TCRdb on the RT-PCR reads, yielding one entry per CDR3 protein. The sample includes under 200,000 distinct CDR3 sequences, approximately 11% of them seen just once. This clonotype was seen only a few times. The antigen remains unidentified. The V gene's germline CDR1 is MNHNS and CDR2 SASEGT. Trimming removed 6 bases from V and 10 bases from J; junction bases left unmatched: 12. The CDR3 covers 16 residues. This chain connects TRBV6-1 to TRBJ1-4, with 12 positions matching TRBD1. The clonotype was recovered from a man in his forties or fifties who received an inactivated influenza vaccine. Sequencing used non-naive T cells sorted from PBMCs, obtained roughly 6 weeks after vaccination. DNA of the CDR3: TGTGCCAGCAGATCGCCCGGGACAGGGGGCGGTGGAAAACTGTTTTTT. It is translated as CASRSPGTGGGGKLFF.